The clone carrying this TCR delta chain occurred once. A much larger clonotype is one base distant, so this may be a read error. TCRdb re-called the RT-PCR reads through CATT. The repertoire has roughly 7,500 delta-chain clones, roughly 15% of them found once; the top ten carry 6%. This sample was taken from a study of gamma-delta T cells after stem cell transplantation. J lost 2 bases, V lost 1 base, and 6 bases had no gene match. This CDR3 has 18 residues. The V gene's germline CDR1 is GEAIGNYY and CDR2 EKD. This clonotype was obtained from a human donor. It is not recorded whose cells these are; they may come from a transplant donor. The sample comprised gamma-delta T cells. The V call is TRDV2, the J call TRDJ3; TRDD3 matches 8 bases. CDR3 region: CACDTVGYAAWDTRQMFF. As DNA, the CDR3 is TGTGCCTGTGACACTGTGGGATACGCGGCCTGGGACACCCGACAGATGTTTTTC.